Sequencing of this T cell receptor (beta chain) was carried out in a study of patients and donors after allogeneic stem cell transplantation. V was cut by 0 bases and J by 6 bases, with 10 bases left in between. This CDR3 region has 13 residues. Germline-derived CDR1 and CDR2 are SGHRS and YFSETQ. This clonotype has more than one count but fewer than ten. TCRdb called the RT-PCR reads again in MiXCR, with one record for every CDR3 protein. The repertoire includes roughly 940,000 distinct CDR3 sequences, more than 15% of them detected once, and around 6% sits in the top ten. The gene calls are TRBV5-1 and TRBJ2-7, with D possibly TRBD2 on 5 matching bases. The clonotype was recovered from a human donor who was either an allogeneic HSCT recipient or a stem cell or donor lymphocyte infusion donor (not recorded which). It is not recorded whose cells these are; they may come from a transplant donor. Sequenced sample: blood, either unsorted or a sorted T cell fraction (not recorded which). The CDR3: CASSLGLRGEQYF. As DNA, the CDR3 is TGCGCCAGCAGCTTGGGACTCCGGGGCGAGCAGTACTTC.